Here is one T cell receptor (beta chain) with its context. The table lists this clone with a count of one. The specificity of this receptor is unknown. Per-base quality was not reported, and no clone a single base away is much larger than it. Trimming costs V 8 bases and J 4 bases, and their ends lie 11 bases apart. The CDR3 runs 12 amino acids, cysteine and phenylalanine included. Only the CDR3 region is kept as DNA, spanning 36 bases read in frame from base 1. Reading the germline V gene (reference sequence) gives CDR1 MNHEY and CDR2 SMNVEV. The sample originates from a study of blood T cell repertoires in COVID-19 (dated by TCRdb to the early 2020s). A note on the overall study: The collaborator samples originated in the United States, Italy and Spain and spanned the acute and convalescent phases of COVID-19. The prospective study material was composed of cDNA or gDNA derived from T cells, B-cell-depleted T cells, or PBMCs. The dataset comprised deeply sampled blood TCRbeta repertoires from subjects exposed to, actively infected with, or recovered from COVID-19. The repertoires were released in a freely available public database meant as a resource for research on the immune response to SARS-CoV-2. The samples were drawn from the first 160 participants of the ongoing ImmuneRACE study and from roughly 1,300 subjects provided by 6 global collaborators. Sample metadata almost always included a de-identified subject ID, COVID-19 status, age in years and sex. Where available, HLA class I and class II types were taken from metadata supplied by the sample provider and were not determined by assay-based typing. General findings and caveats noted by the study authors: Clinical and demographic metadata were provided uncurated, with the amount varying by source and participant.

Collaborating institutions collected whole blood in K2EDTA tubes following their own protocols. Collaborator samples were shipped for TCRbeta analysis as frozen whole blood, isolated PBMCs, or DNA extracted from either sample type. TCRbeta CDR3 regions were amplified from genomic DNA using the immunoSEQ Assay, a bias-controlled multiplex PCR. On the study's bioinformatics: The number of nucleated cells in each sample was estimated by amplification of reference gene primers within the assay. To quantify the absolute abundance of each unique TCRbeta CDR3 rearrangement, sequence reads were collapsed and filtered. Productive Simpson clonality was computed per sample as the square root of Simpson's diversity index over productive rearrangements. The clones in this table, taken by TCRdb from immuneACCESS, are in-frame only. Not every clone is retained; where verified, under half of the shortfall comes from an unresolved V gene, and the cause of the rest is unknown. Clone size and the V and J calls come from that table; the DNA yielded D and trimming. The sample data list around 88,000 clones, and 90% to 95% of these were observed just once. In total, the top ten clones hold roughly 1.7% of the sample.

The sequence is built from TRBV27 and TRBJ1-1, with a tentative D gene TRBD1 over 6 matching bases. The source material was peripheral blood. This TCR was sampled from a man between 60 and 70 years old with acute or convalescent COVID-19. The CDR3: CASSTGSTEAFF. The DNA sequence follows: TGTGCCAGCTCAACAGGGAGCACTGAAGCTTTCTTT.